A selection of T cell receptor beta chains follows, all from one sample in a study of glioma-infiltrating T cells after dendritic cell vaccination. Some clones are missing from TCRdb's copy, which holds only in-frame ones; the method was immunoSEQ multiplex PCR. The sample consists of tens of thousands of clones, more than 75% of them appearing once. The specimen was blood, collected before dendritic cell vaccination. The receptors derive from a human donor with glioblastoma. Both conserved end residues are part of each CDR3. D genes are given only for firm matches. Size is omitted from some rows. Given values are once, few, many or a class for expanded clones.

d_gene | abundance | j_gene | v_gene | len | CDR3aa | CDR3nt
TRBD1 | . | TRBJ2-7 | TRBV6-1 | 14 | CASSEWDRDYEQYF | TGTGCCAGCAGTGAATGGGACAGGGACTACGAGCAGTACTTC
. | . | TRBJ2-1 | TRBV27 | 13 | CASSGGRYNEQFF | TGTGCCAGCAGCGGGGGAAGATACAATGAGCAGTTCTTC
. | . | TRBJ2-4 | TRBV9 | 16 | CASSPAGSLAKNIQYF | TGTGCCAGCAGCCCCGCGGGGAGCCTTGCCAAAAACATTCAGTACTTC
TRBD2 | once | TRBJ2-7 | TRBV7-9 | 15 | CASSTFLADPYEQYF | TGTGCCAGCAGCACCTTTCTAGCGGACCCCTACGAGCAGTACTTC
. | once | TRBJ1-4 | TRBV9 | 14 | CASSVAATNEKLFF | TGTGCCAGCAGCGTAGCAGCAACTAATGAAAAACTGTTTTTT
TRBD2 | . | TRBJ2-3 | TRBV6-1 | 12 | CASRTSGDTQYF | TGTGCCAGCAGAACTAGCGGGGATACGCAGTATTTT
. | . | TRBJ1-6 | TRBV10-3 | 16 | CAISTGGWELNSPLHF | TGTGCCATCAGTACCGGGGGGTGGGAGCTTAATTCACCCCTCCACTTT
. | few | TRBJ1-4 | TRBV2 | 14 | CASSSRVTNEKLFF | TGTGCCAGCAGTAGCAGGGTAACTAATGAAAAACTGTTTTTT
TRBD2 | . | TRBJ2-3 | TRBV5-1 | 16 | CASSFGLAGATDTQYF | TGCGCCAGCAGCTTTGGACTAGCGGGGGCCACAGATACGCAGTATTTT
. | . | TRBJ2-7 | TRBV5-1 | 13 | CASSLTNSYEQYF | TGCGCCAGCAGCTTGACTAACTCCTACGAGCAGTACTTC
. | . | TRBJ1-5 | TRBV7-2 | 15 | CASSFQGGDNQPQHF | TGTGCCAGCAGCTTCCAGGGCGGAGACAATCAGCCCCAGCATTTT
. | . | TRBJ2-1 | TRBV19 | 12 | CASSKPNNEQFF | TGTGCCAGTAGTAAGCCCAACAATGAGCAGTTCTTC
. | . | TRBJ1-3 | TRBV5-1 | 14 | CASSLTASGNTIYF | TGCGCCAGCAGCTTGACAGCCTCTGGAAACACCATATATTTT
. | . | TRBJ2-5 | TRBV4-3 | 15 | CASSQDPDSQGTQYF | TGCGCCAGCAGCCAAGATCCGGACAGCCAAGGGACCCAGTACTTC
. | . | TRBJ1-1 | TRBV20-1 | 11 | CSWGSNTEAFF | TGCAGCTGGGGCTCGAACACTGAAGCTTTCTTT
TRBD1 | . | TRBJ2-5 | TRBV5-1 | 16 | CASSLGDRGTQETQYF | TGCGCCAGCAGCTTGGGGGACAGGGGAACCCAAGAGACCCAGTACTTC
. | . | TRBJ2-7 | TRBV10-2 | 14 | CASRGNGLAYEQYF | TGCGCCAGCAGGGGGAACGGACTGGCCTACGAGCAGTACTTC
. | once | TRBJ2-2 | TRBV29-1 | 13 | CSGRGANTGELFF | TGCAGCGGCAGGGGCGCGAACACCGGGGAGCTGTTTTTT
. | . | TRBJ1-2 | TRBV30 | 12 | CAWSVRGAGYTF | TGTGCCTGGAGTGTTCGGGGGGCGGGCTACACCTTC
TRBD1 | once | TRBJ2-7 | TRBV6-1 | 15 | CASSLEQGRKGEQYF | TGTGCCAGCAGCCTAGAACAGGGGAGAAAGGGAGAGCAGTACTTC
. | . | TRBJ2-1 | TRBV5-1 | 14 | CASSLGQGVNEQFF | TGCGCCAGCAGCTTGGGCCAGGGTGTAAATGAGCAGTTCTTC
. | . | TRBJ2-5 | TRBV2 | 13 | CASMAYPGETQYF | TGTGCCAGCATGGCGTACCCGGGAGAGACCCAGTACTTC
. | . | TRBJ1-5 | TRBV10-1 | 13 | CASSLSGNQPQHF | TGCGCCAGCAGTCTGTCAGGGAATCAGCCCCAGCATTTT
TRBD1 | . | TRBJ2-7 | TRBV11-2 | 15 | CASSLTGGTSYEQYF | TGTGCCAGCAGCCTAACAGGGGGAACCTCCTACGAGCAGTACTTC
TRBD1 | . | TRBJ1-2 | TRBV7-6 | 15 | CASSSDRGLLDGYTF | TGTGCCAGCAGCTCCGACAGGGGGCTTCTTGATGGCTACACCTTC
. | . | TRBJ2-5 | TRBV7-3 | 11 | CATPGVETQYF | TGTGCCACCCCGGGGGTAGAGACCCAGTACTTC
. | . | TRBJ1-2 | TRBV7-2 | 16 | CASSLAADPTNYGYTF | TGTGCCAGCAGCTTAGCGGCAGATCCCACTAACTATGGCTACACCTTC